Following are 11 T cell receptor beta chains from one sample sequenced in a study of blood T cell repertoires in COVID-19. Generated by immunoSEQ multiplex PCR, the TCRdb table keeps only in-frame clones and is missing some. The profile shows about 160,000 clones, more than 75% of them singletons. Sequencing was carried out using peripheral blood. The receptor source for this set is a man aged 65 to 85 with acute or convalescent COVID-19.

The chain joins TRBV11-3 to TRBJ2-3; D possibly corresponds to TRBD2 (6 bases). With 5 bases removed from V and 4 bases from J, the gap between germline ends came to 19 bases. Germline V gene lookup returns CDR1 SGHNT and CDR2 YENEEA. The CDR3 loop spans 16 amino acids. This CDR3 is CASSPGGTPDADTQYF. In DNA form, the CDR3 reads TGTGCCAGCAGCCCCGGTGGGACTCCAGACGCAGATACGCAGTATTTT.

Points on this clone: At one end, the junction sequence differs from germline, possibly due to a read error. The chain is built from TRBV7-7 and TRBJ2-2, with TRBD1 as a possible D gene (6 bases). CDR3 length equals 15 residues. Germline V gene sequence: CDR1 SSHAT, CDR2 FNYEAQ (reference sequence). The CDR3 is CASSLGRGSTGELFF. In nucleotides, the CDR3 is TGTGCTAGCAGCTTAGGCAGGGGCTCTACCGGGGAGCTGTTTTTT.

The genes are TRBV30 and TRBJ2-7; no reliable D call. This CDR3 is 13 amino acids long. Trimming took off 3 bases at V and 2 bases at J, with 11 bases between the two ends. Germline V gene lookup returns CDR1 GTSNPN and CDR2 SVGIG (reference sequence). Written as DNA, the CDR3 is TGTGCCTGGAGCTTTGGCAGGCCCTACGAGCAGTACTTC. This gives the protein CAWSFGRPYEQYF.

V and J are TRBV10-1 and TRBJ2-1, with 8 positions matching TRBD1. The CDR3 sequence is 14 residues long. The ends lost 5 bases at V and 7 bases at J; junction bases unmatched: 7. Germline CDR1 is WNHNN and CDR2 is SYGVQD (reference sequence). The CDR3 is CASSPHGQGNEQFF. CDR3 nucleotide sequence: TGCGCCAGCAGTCCTCATGGACAGGGTAATGAGCAGTTCTTC.

The chain is built from TRBV13 and TRBJ1-1, with 9 bases that match TRBD1. This CDR3 is 17 amino acids long. The ends lost 6 bases at V and 3 bases at J; junction bases unmatched: 14. Germline loops: CDR1 PRHDT, CDR2 FYEKMQ (reference sequence). The CDR3, as DNA: TGTGCCAGCAGGTGGGACAGGGCGGGTCGTCTCGACACTGAAGCTTTCTTT. Residues: CASRWDRAGRLDTEAFF.

Written as DNA, the CDR3 is TGTGCCAGCAGCGCGACAGGGACCTTCTCTGGAAACACCATATATTTT. Residues: CASSATGTFSGNTIYF. The chain has TRBV9 and TRBJ1-3; 7 bases are a match to TRBD1. Germline CDR1 SGDLS, CDR2 YYNGEE. CDR3 length: 16 amino acids. The junction had 6 bases not matched to a gene; V was cut back by 3 bases and J by 0 bases.

The gene calls are TRBV19 and TRBJ1-1, with 10 positions matching TRBD1. CDR3 size: 15 residues. The V and J ends lost 6 bases and 7 bases, in that order; junction bases with no gene match: 11. CDR1 is LNHDA, CDR2 SQIVND, per germline (reference sequence). CDR3 bases: TGTGCCAGTAGCCAATCGGGACAGGGGTGGCGTGAAGCTTTCTTT. This gives the protein CASSQSGQGWREAFF.

The chain is built from TRBV5-1 and TRBJ2-7; D is perhaps TRBD1 (6 bases). V lost 4 bases, J lost 4 bases, and 15 bases lay in between. From germline, CDR1 is SGHRS and CDR2 YFSETQ. The CDR3 spans 14 residues. The CDR3 reads CASSGGPRGYEQYF. CDR3 in DNA: TGCGCCAGCAGCGGTGGGCCGAGGGGGTACGAGCAGTACTTC.

The rearrangement uses TRBV7-6 and TRBJ1-1; perhaps TRBD1 as D (6 bases). The length of the CDR3 is 14 residues. V lost 1 base and J 2 bases, leaving 8 bases between the germline ends. The germline V gene has CDR1 SGHVS and CDR2 FNYEAQ. CDR3 sequence reads: CASSLEGDNTEAFF. The CDR3 DNA reads as TGTGCCAGCAGCTTAGAGGGGGACAACACTGAAGCTTTCTTT.

The rearrangement joins TRBV7-8 to TRBJ1-4, with D perhaps matching TRBD1 (6 bases). From germline, CDR1 is SGHVS and CDR2 FQNEAQ. Trimming stripped 2 bases from V and 1 base from J, with 11 bases between. CDR3 length: 16 amino acids. The CDR3 spells CASSLIVGGTNEKLFF. CDR3 sequence (DNA): TGTGCCAGCAGCTTAATTGTAGGGGGAACTAATGAAAAACTGTTTTTT.

The CDR3: CAISERAGTGSNEQYF. The CDR3 DNA sequence: TGTGCCATCAGTGAGCGAGCCGGGACAGGTTCCAACGAGCAGTACTTC. The V gene is TRBV10-3, the J gene TRBJ2-7, with TRBD1 matching 8 bases. CDR1 and CDR2 from the germline V gene are ENHRY and SYGVKD. V was clipped by 2 bases and J by 5 bases; unmatched bases: 11. The CDR3 runs 16 residues.